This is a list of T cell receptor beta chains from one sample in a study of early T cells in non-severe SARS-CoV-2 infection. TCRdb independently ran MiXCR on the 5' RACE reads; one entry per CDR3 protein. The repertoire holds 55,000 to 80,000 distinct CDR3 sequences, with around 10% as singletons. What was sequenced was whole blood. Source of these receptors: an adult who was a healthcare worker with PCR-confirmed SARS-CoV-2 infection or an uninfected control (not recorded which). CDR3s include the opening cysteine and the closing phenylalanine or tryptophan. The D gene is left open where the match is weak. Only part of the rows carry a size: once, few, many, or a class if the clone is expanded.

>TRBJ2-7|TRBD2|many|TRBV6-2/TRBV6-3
TGTGCCAGCAGTTACTCGAGGAGACTAGCGGGGGGGCCTAATCCCCGCGAGCAGTACTTC
CASSYSRRLAGGPNPREQYF
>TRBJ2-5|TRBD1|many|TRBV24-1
TGTGCCACCAGTGATTTGCAGGGACAGGTCCAAGAGACCCAGTACTTC
CATSDLQGQVQETQYF
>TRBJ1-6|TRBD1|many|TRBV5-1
TGCGCCAGCAGCCCAAGGGACAGGCTAAATAATTCACCCCTCCACTTT
CASSPRDRLNNSPLHF
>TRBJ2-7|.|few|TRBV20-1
TGCAGTGCTAGGGATCTGGCAGGAAGCTCCTACGAGCAGTACTTC
CSARDLAGSSYEQYF
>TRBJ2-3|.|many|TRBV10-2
TGCGCCAGCAGTGAGCCGCTGTACTCTGGGGTGGCAGATACGCAGTATTTT
CASSEPLYSGVADTQYF
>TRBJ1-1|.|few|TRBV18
TGTGCCAGCTCACCAGTACAGACTGAAGCTTTCTTT
CASSPVQTEAFF
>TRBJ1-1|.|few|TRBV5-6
TGTGCCAGCAGCTTGTGGAACACTGAAGCTTTCTTT
CASSLWNTEAFF
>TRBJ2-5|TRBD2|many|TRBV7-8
TGTGCCAGCAGCTTAGTGACGGGAGGGGAGACCCAGTACTTC
CASSLVTGGETQYF
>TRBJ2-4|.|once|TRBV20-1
TGCAGTGCTGTACGGACTGAAGGGAACATTCAGTACTTC
CSAVRTEGNIQYF
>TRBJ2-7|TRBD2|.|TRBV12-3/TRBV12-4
TGTGCCAGCAGACCTCCTGGGACTAGCGGGAGTAGGGAGCAGTACTTC
CASRPPGTSGSREQYF
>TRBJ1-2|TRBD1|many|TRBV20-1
TGCAGTGCTGGAAAGGGACAGGGAGAAAGCTACACCTTC
CSAGKGQGESYTF
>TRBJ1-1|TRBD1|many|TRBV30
TGTGCCTGGAGTTTAGGGGGCAGGGACCTTCACGAAGCTTTCTTT
CAWSLGGRDLHEAFF
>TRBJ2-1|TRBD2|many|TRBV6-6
TGTGCCAGCAGTACCTCCACTAGCGGGAGTCGTCATGAGCAGTTCTTC
CASSTSTSGSRHEQFF
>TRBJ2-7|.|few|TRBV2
TGTGCCAGCAGTGGGACTCAGCAGTACTTC
CASSGTQQYF
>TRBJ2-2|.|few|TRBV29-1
TGCAGCGTTGCTAGGGGGTTGGACACCGGGGAGCTGTTTTTT
CSVARGLDTGELFF
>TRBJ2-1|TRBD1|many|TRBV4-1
TGCGCCAGCAGCCCCGGGACAGTCTCCTACAATGAGCAGTTCTTC
CASSPGTVSYNEQFF
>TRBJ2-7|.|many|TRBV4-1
TGCGCCAGCAGCCAAGACATGAATCCAGCCCGGGAGCAGTACTTC
CASSQDMNPAREQYF
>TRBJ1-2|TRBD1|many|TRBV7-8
TGTGCCAGCAGCCGGGACAGACTCTATGGCTACACCTTC
CASSRDRLYGYTF
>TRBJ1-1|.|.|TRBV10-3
TGTGCCATCAGTCCCTCGGCAGTGGGGGCGATGGGGACTGAAGCTTTCTTT
CAISPSAVGAMGTEAFF
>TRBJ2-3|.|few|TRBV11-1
TGTGCCAGCAGCTTAGGACAGTCCTATTTGGCGCAGTATTTT
CASSLGQSYLAQYF
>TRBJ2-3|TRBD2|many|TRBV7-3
TGTGCCAGCAGCTTCGCGGGAGGGCCCGGAACAGATACGCAGTATTTT
CASSFAGGPGTDTQYF
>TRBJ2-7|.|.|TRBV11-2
TGTGCCAGCAGCTTAACCTCCCCCCCGGTTCGTCACGAGCAGTACTTC
CASSLTSPPVRHEQYF
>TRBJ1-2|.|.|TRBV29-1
TGCAGCGTTGATGGAGAAAATTATGGCTACACCTTC
CSVDGENYGYTF
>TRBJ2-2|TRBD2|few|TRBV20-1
TGCAGTGCTAGAGGGGCTAGCGGGAGTGATGTCACCGGGGAGCTGTTTTTT
CSARGASGSDVTGELFF
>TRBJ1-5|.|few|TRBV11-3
TGTGCCAGCAGCTTAGAAGGGTTTTCGCCCCAGCATTTT
CASSLEGFSPQHF